This T cell receptor beta chain is from a study of T cell changes during pregnancy in multiple sclerosis. There are 15 residues in the CDR3. Looked up from germline, CDR1 is MNHEY and CDR2 is SMNVEV (reference sequence). J was trimmed by 4 bases and V by 3 bases; bases with no gene match: 6. TCRdb's copy holds only in-frame clones and misses some; the assay was immunoSEQ multiplex PCR. The sample shows roughly 59,000 clones, roughly 92% of them seen only once. Regarding this clone: At the DNA level, this CDR3 is encoded by other sequences in the same sample as well.

The chain links TRBV27 to TRBJ2-7, with 10 bases matching TRBD2. The receptor was derived from a female donor with multiple sclerosis, enrolled in a pregnancy study. This specimen was CD8+ T cells from peripheral blood mononuclear cells, taken in the second trimester of pregnancy. CDR3 DNA: TGTGCCAGCAGTTTGTACCTAGCGGGAGTTTACGAGCAGTACTTC. Translation gives CASSLYLAGVYEQYF.